This T cell receptor (beta chain) was recovered during a study of metastatic and nonmetastatic thyroid tumors. Thyroid surgery was performed in patients who had received no treatment beforehand. MiXCR re-clonotyped the PCR reads for TCRdb. The data contain around 20,000 clones, approximately 29% of them singletons. V lost 1 base, J lost 5 bases, and 11 bases stayed unmatched. Germline loops: CDR1 SGHVS, CDR2 FQNEAQ. CDR3 length equals 17 residues. Source material: adjacent normal tissue. The gene calls are TRBV7-8 and TRBJ2-7; 10 bases map to TRBD2. This TCR was recovered from a female donor with papillary thyroid cancer or a benign thyroid nodule (not recorded which). Some clones in this sample may be carry-over from other donors' samples. The CDR3 loop is CASSLGAASGSQNEQYF. The CDR3 DNA sequence: TGTGCCAGCAGCTTAGGTGCGGCTAGCGGGAGCCAGAACGAGCAGTACTTC.